This TCR beta chain was documented in a study of blood T cell repertoires in COVID-19. Across the whole study: Collection of acute and convalescent COVID-19 samples took place in the United States, Italy and Spain. Nucleic acid was either cDNA or gDNA, and it came from T cells, B-cell-depleted T cells, or PBMCs.

In the study's own analysis: Quantification of nucleated cells was approximated via reference gene primer amplification. Method: immunoSEQ multiplex PCR; TCRdb's copy keeps in-frame clones and lacks some. D and trimming were read from the DNA, whereas the V and J calls and clone size are those reported in that table. The table has nearly 25,000 clones, roughly nine tenths seen once. CDR3 length equals 14 residues. Germline values: CDR1 KGHDR, CDR2 SFDVKD. V lost 3 bases, J lost 6 bases, and 14 bases lay in between. Sequences were obtained from peripheral blood. This TCR came from a man aged 70 or older with acute or convalescent COVID-19. J is TRBJ2-7 and V is TRBV24-1; D is possibly TRBD1 (5 bases). CDR3 nucleotides: TGTGCCACCAGTGATGTCAACAGGAGTGGCGAGCAGTACTTC. Its protein product is CATSDVNRSGEQYF.